This TCR beta chain was recorded in a study of shared T cell receptors in the human thymus. The CDR3 runs to 13 residues. CDR1 and CDR2 from the germline V gene are LNHDA and SQIVND (reference sequence). Trimming left V 8 bases short and J 6 bases short, with 14 bases between. TCRdb keeps only in-frame clones here, not all; method: immunoSEQ multiplex PCR. The sample has some 760,000 clones; approximately 85% are singletons. These same data were also listed under a study on human thymus T cells.

The rearrangement links TRBV19 to TRBJ1-5; D not certain. The specimen sequenced was thymocytes. The TCR sequence derives from a girl less than two years old with a congenital heart defect. The chain's CDR3 is CASGRLDSQPQHF. CDR3 bases: TGTGCCAGTGGAAGACTGGACTCTCAGCCCCAGCATTTT.